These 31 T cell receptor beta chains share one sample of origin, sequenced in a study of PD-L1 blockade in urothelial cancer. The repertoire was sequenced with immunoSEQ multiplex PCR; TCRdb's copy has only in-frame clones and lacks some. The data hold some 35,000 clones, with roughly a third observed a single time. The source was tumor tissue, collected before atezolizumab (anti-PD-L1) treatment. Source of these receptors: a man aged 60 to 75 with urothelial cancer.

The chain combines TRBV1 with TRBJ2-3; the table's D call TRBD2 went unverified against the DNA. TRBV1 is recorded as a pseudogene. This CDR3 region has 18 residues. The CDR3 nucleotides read TGCGCCAGCAGCCAAGATTGGAGCGGACTAGCGGGCGAGGATACGCAGTATTTT. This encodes CASSQDWSGLAGEDTQYF.

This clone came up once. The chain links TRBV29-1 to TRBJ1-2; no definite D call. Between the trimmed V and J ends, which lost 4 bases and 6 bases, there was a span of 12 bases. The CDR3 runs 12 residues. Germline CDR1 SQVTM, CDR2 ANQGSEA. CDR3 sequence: CSVGRPDDGYTF. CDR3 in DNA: TGCAGCGTTGGACGGCCTGATGATGGCTACACCTTC.

The chain's CDR3 is CASSEGGTPRDTQYF. In DNA, the CDR3 is TGTGCCAGCAGTGAGGGTGGGACTCCCAGGGATACGCAGTATTTT. This chain connects TRBV6-8 to TRBJ2-3, with D possibly being TRBD2 (6 bases). Germline V gene lookup returns CDR1 MNHGY and CDR2 SAAAGT. V lost 5 bases and J lost 6, with 18 bases in between. This CDR3 region has 15 residues.

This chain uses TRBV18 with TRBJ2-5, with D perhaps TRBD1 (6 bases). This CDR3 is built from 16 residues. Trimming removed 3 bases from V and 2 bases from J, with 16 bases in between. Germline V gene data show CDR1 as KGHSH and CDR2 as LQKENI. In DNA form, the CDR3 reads TGTGCCAGCTCACCCCGACAGGTTGGAGGACAAGAGACCCAGTACTTC. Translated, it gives CASSPRQVGGQETQYF.

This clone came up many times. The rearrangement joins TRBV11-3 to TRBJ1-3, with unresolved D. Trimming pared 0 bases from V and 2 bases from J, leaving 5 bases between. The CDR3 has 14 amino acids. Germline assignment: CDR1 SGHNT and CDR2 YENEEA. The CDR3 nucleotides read TGTGCCAGCAGCTTAGAGCAGGCTGGAAACACCATATATTTT. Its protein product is CASSLEQAGNTIYF.

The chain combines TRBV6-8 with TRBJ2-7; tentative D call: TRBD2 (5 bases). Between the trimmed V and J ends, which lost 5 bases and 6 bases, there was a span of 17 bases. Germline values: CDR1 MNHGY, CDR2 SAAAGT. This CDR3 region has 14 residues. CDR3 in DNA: TGTGCCAGCAGTGAGGCAGAGGGAGTATCCGAGCAGTACTTC. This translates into CASSEAEGVSEQYF.

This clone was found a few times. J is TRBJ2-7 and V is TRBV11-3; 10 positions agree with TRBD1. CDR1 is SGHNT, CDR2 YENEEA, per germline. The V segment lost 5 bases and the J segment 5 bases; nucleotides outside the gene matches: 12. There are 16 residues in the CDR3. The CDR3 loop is CASSHWSGTGAHEQYF. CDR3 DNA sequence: TGTGCCAGCAGCCACTGGTCCGGGACAGGGGCCCACGAGCAGTACTTC. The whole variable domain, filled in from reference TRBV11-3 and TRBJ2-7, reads EAGVVQSPRYKIIEKKQPVAFWCNPISGHNTLYWYLQNLGQGPELLIRYENEEAVDDSQLPKDRFSAERLKGVDSTLKIQPAELGDSAVYLCASSHWSGTGAHEQYFGPGTRLTVT.

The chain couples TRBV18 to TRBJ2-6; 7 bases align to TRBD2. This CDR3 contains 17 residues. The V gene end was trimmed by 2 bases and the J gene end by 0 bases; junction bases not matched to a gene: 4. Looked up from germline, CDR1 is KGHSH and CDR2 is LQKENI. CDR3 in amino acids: CASSPRGGSSGANVLTF. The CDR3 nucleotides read TGTGCCAGCTCACCAAGGGGAGGGAGCTCTGGGGCCAACGTCCTGACTTTC.

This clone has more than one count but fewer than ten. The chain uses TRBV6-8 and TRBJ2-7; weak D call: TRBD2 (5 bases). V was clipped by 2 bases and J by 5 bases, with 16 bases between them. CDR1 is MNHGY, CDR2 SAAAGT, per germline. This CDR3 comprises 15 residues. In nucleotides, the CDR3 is TGTGCCAGCAGTTACGGCGTAGGGAGTATAGACGAGCAGTACTTC. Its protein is CASSYGVGSIDEQYF.

The CDR3 loop is CASSPKPRGSYNEQFF. The CDR3 DNA reads TGTGCCAGCTCACCAAAACCGCGGGGCTCCTACAATGAGCAGTTCTTC. The chain couples TRBV18 to TRBJ2-1; D possibly corresponds to TRBD2 (6 bases). Trimming pared 2 bases from V and 0 bases from J, leaving 11 bases between. The V gene's germline CDR1 is KGHSH and CDR2 LQKENI. The CDR3 length is 16 residues.

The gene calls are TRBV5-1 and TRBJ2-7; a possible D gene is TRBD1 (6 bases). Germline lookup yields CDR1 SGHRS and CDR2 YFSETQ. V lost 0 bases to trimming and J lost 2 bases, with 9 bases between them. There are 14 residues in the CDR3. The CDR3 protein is CASSLGQETYEQYF. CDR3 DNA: TGCGCCAGCAGCTTGGGACAGGAGACCTACGAGCAGTACTTC.

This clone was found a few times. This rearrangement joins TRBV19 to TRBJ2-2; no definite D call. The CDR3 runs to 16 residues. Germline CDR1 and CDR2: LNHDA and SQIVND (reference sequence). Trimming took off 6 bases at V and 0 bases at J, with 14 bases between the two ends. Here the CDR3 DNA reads TGTGCCAGTAGACCCGCAGGAACCTCGAACACCGGGGAGCTGTTTTTT. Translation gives CASRPAGTSNTGELFF.

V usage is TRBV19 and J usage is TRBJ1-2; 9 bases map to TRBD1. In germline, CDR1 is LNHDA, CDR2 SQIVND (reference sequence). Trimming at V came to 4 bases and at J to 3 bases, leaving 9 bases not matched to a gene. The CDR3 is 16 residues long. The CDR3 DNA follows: TGTGCCAGTAGTAGGGGACAGGGTCGTGTTGACTATGGCTACACCTTC. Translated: CASSRGQGRVDYGYTF.

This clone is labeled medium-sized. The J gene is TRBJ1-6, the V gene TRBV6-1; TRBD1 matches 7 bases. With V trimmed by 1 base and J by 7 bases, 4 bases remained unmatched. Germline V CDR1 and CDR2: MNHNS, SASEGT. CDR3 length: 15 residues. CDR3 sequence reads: CASSEGAGGNSPLHF. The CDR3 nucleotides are TGTGCCAGCAGTGAAGGGGCAGGGGGGAATTCACCCCTCCACTTT.

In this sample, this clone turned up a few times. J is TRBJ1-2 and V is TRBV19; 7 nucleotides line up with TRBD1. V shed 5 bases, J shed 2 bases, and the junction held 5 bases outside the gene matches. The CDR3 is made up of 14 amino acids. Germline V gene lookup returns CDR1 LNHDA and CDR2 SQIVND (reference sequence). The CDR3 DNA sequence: TGTGCCAGTAGTCCCGTGACAGGGAACTATGGCTACACCTTC. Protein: CASSPVTGNYGYTF.

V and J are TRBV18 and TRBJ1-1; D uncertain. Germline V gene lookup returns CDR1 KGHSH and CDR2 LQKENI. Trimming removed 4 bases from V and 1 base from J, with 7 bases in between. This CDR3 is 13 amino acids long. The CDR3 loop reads CASSRQENTEAFF. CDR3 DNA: TGTGCCAGCTCACGTCAGGAGAACACTGAAGCTTTCTTT.

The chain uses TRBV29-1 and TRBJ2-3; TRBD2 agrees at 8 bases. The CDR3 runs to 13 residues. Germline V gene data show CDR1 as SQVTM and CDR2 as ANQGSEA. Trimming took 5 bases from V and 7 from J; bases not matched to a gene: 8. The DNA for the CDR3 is TGCAGCGTTCGGACTAGCCCGGGAAATACGCAGTATTTT. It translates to CSVRTSPGNTQYF.

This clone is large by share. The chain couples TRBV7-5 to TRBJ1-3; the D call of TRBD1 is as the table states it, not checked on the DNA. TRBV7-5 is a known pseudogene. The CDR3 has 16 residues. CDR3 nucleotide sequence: TGTGTCAGAAGCTTAGGTGGACACCGCTCTGGAAACACCATATATTTT. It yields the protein CVRSLGGHRSGNTIYF.

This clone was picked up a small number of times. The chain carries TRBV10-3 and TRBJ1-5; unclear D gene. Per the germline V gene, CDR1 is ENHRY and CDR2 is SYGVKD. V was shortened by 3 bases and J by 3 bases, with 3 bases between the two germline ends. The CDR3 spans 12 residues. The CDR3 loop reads CAISDNNQPQHF. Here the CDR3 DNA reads TGTGCCATCAGTGACAACAATCAGCCCCAGCATTTT.

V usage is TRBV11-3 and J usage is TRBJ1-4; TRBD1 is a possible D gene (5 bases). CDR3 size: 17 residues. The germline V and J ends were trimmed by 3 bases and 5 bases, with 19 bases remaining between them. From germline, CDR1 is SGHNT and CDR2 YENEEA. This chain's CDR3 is CASSFSARGLKNEKLFF. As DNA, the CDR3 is TGTGCCAGCAGCTTTAGTGCAAGGGGTCTTAAGAATGAAAAACTGTTTTTT. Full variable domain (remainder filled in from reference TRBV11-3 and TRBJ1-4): EAGVVQSPRYKIIEKKQPVAFWCNPISGHNTLYWYLQNLGQGPELLIRYENEEAVDDSQLPKDRFSAERLKGVDSTLKIQPAELGDSAVYLCASSFSARGLKNEKLFFGSGTQLSVL.

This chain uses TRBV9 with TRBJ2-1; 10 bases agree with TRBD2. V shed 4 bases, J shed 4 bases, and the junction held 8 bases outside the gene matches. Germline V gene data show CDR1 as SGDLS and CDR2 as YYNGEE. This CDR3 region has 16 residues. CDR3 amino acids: CASSPMTSGYYNEQFF. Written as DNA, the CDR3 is TGTGCCAGCAGCCCAATGACTAGCGGGTATTACAATGAGCAGTTCTTC.

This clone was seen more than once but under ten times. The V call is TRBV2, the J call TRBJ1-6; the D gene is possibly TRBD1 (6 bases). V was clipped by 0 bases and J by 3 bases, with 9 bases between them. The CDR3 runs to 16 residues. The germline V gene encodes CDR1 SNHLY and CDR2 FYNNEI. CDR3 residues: CASSEAGGGYNSPLHF. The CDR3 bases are TGTGCCAGCAGTGAAGCGGGAGGGGGCTATAATTCACCCCTCCACTTT.

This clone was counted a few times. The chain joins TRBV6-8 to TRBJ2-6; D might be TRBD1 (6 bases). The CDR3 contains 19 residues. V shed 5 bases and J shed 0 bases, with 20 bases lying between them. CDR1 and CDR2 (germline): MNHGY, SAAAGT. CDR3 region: CASSAYRAVGLSGANVLTF. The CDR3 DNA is TGTGCCAGCAGTGCCTACAGGGCCGTGGGCCTCTCTGGGGCCAACGTCCTGACTTTC.

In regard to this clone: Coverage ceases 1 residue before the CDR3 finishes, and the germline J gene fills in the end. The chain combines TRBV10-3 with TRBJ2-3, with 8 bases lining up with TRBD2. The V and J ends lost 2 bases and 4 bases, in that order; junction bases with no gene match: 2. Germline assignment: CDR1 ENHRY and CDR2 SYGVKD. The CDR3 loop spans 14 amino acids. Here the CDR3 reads CAISEPRGADTQYF. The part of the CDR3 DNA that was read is TGTGCCATCAGTGAGCCGCGGGGGGCAGATACGCAGTAT.

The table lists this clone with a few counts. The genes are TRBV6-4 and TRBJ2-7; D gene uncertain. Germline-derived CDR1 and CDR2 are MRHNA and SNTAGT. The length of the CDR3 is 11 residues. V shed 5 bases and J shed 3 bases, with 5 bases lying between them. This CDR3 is CASSSDYEQYF. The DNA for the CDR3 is TGTGCCAGCAGTTCCGACTACGAGCAGTACTTC.

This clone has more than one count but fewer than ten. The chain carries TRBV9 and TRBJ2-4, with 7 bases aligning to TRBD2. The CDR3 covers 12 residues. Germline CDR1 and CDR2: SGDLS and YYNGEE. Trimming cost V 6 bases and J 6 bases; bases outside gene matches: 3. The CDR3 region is CASKTGGNIQYF. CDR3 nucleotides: TGTGCCAGCAAGACGGGGGGAAACATTCAGTACTTC.

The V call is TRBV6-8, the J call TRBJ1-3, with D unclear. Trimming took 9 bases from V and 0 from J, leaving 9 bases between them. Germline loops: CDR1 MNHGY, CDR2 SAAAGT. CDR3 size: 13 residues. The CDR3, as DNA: TGTGCCAGGGTTACGGACTCTGGAAACACCATATATTTT. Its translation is CARVTDSGNTIYF.

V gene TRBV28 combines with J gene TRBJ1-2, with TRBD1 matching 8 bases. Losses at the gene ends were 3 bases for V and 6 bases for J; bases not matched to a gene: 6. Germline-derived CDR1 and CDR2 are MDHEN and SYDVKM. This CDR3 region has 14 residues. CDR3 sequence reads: CASSLTGTGHGYTF. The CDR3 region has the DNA TGTGCCAGCAGTTTGACCGGGACAGGCCATGGCTACACCTTC.

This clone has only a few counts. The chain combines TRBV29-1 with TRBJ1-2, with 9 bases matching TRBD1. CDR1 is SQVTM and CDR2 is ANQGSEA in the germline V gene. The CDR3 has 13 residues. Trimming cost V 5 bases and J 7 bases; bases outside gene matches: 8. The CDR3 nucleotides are TGCAGCGTTCTAGAACAGGGGGCGCTTGGCTACACCTTC. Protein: CSVLEQGALGYTF.

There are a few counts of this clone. This chain's CDR3 is CASSQKESGSLYEQYF. The CDR3 nucleotides read TGCGCCAGCAGCCAAAAGGAAAGCGGGAGTCTCTACGAGCAGTACTTC. The gene calls are TRBV4-1 and TRBJ2-7, with 8 nucleotides matching TRBD2. The length of the CDR3 is 16 residues. After removal of 2 bases from V and 3 bases from J, the junction contained 9 bases not matched to a gene. Germline CDR1 and CDR2: MGHRA and YSYEKL.

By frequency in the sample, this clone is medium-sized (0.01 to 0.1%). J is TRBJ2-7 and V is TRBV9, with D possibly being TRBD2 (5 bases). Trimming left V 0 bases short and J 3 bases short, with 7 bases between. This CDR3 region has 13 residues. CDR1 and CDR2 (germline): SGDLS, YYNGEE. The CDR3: CASSVAGSYEQYF. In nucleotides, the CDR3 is TGTGCCAGCAGCGTAGCGGGAAGCTACGAGCAGTACTTC.